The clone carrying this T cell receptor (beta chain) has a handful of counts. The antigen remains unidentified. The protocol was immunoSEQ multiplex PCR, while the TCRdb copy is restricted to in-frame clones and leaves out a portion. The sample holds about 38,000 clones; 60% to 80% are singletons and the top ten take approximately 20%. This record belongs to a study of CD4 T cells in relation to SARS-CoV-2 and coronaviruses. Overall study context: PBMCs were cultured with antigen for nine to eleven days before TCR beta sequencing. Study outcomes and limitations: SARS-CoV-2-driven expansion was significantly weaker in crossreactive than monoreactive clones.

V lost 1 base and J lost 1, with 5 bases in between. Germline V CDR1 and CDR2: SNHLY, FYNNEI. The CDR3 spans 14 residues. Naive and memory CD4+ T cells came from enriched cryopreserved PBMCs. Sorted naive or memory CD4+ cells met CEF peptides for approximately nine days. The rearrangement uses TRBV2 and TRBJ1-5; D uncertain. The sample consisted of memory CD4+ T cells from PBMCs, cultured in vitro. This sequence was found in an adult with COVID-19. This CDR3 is CASSEGWSNQPQHF. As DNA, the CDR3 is TGTGCCAGCAGTGAAGGTTGGAGCAATCAGCCCCAGCATTTT.